Only a few counts were recorded for the clone carrying this T cell receptor (beta chain). Its antigen is unidentified. The germline V gene encodes CDR1 MGHRA and CDR2 YSYEKL. The V end was cut by 4 bases, the J end by 0 bases, with 7 bases between. The CDR3 totals 14 residues. The data belong to a study of regulatory T cells in long-lasting Graves disease. Study findings and constraints: TCR diversity was lower in persistent Graves' patients than in newly diagnosed ones.

Library construction for TCR beta used iRepertoire HTBI primers and Arm-PCR of CDR3 regions. TCRdb analysed the multiplex PCR reads with MiXCR anew, one entry per CDR3 protein. The sample consists of a few hundred thousand distinct CDR3 sequences, approximately 14% of them appearing once. Documented time point: newly diagnosed GD, antithyroid drugs for less than 3 months. PBMCs were the source of the RNA used for TCR sequencing. It was by American Thyroid Association guidelines that Graves' disease was diagnosed. The data also belong to a second study, concerning T cells in Graves' hyperthyroidism and ophthalmopathy. Per that study: Ophthalmopathy was identified by the model a median around 6.3 months ahead of onset.

This specimen consisted of peripheral blood mononuclear cells (PBMCs), obtained at new diagnosis, from a patient treated with antithyroid drugs. This chain links TRBV4-1 with TRBJ2-1; D not resolved. The receptor comes from a woman in her forties or fifties with Graves disease. CDR3 sequence (DNA): TGCGCCAGCAGCCTACCTGACTCCTACAATGAGCAGTTCTTC. Translating it yields CASSLPDSYNEQFF.